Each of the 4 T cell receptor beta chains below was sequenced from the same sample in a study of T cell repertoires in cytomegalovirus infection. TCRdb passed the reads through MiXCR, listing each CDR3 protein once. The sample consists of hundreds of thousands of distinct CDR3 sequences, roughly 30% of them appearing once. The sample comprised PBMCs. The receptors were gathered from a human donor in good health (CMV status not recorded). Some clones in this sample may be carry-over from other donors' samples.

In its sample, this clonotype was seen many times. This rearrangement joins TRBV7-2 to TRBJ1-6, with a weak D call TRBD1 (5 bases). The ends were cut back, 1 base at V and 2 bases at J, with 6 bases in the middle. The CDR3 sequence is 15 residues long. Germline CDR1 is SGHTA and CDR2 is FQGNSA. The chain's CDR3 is CASSLGGPYNSPLHF. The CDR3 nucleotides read TGTGCCAGCAGCTTAGGGGGACCCTATAATTCACCCCTCCACTTT.

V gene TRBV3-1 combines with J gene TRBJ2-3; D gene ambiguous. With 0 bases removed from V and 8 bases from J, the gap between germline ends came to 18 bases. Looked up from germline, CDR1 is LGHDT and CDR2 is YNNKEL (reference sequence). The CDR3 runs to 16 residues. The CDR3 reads CASSQDPGPLIGTQYF. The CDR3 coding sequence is TGTGCCAGCAGCCAAGATCCTGGGCCCCTAATCGGTACGCAGTATTTT.

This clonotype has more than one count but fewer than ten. CDR3 in DNA: TGTGCCACCAGCGCAGGGACAGTCACAGATACGCAGTATTTT. This translates into CATSAGTVTDTQYF. The chain couples TRBV15 to TRBJ2-3; 7 positions agree with TRBD1. Germline V CDR1 and CDR2: LNHNV, YYDKDF (reference sequence). There are 14 residues in the CDR3. Germline trimming cut 5 bases from V and 2 bases from J; bases unmatched to any gene: 4. Filled out from reference TRBV15 and TRBJ2-3, the complete variable domain reads DAMVIQNPRYQVTQFGKPVTLSCSQTLNHNVMYWYQQKSSQAPKLLFHYYDKDFNNEADTPDNFQSRRPNTSFCFLDIRSPGLGDTAMYLCATSAGTVTDTQYFGPGTRLTVL.

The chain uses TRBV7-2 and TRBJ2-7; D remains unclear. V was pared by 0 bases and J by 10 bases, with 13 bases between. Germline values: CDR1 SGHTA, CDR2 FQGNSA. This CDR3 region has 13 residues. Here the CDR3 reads CASSLAARYSQYF. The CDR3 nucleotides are TGTGCCAGCAGCTTAGCAGCCCGGTACTCCCAGTACTTC.